One and the same sample provided the 5 T cell receptor beta chains below, sequenced in a study of blood T cells in healthy people across ages. Sample-barcoded 5' priming and a J-beta primer mix drove a second PCR of about 6 to 12 cycles. MiXCR, applied by TCRdb to the 5' RACE reads, yields one record per CDR3 protein. This sample has around 1,800,000 distinct CDR3 sequences, with more than 35% found just once. Material for sequencing was blood. The receptors derive from a human donor in good health.

The V and J genes are TRBV11-2 and TRBJ2-3; D is unclear. V lost 2 bases to trimming and J lost 2 bases, with 14 bases between them. The CDR3 covers 16 residues. Germline CDR1 SGHAT, CDR2 FQNNGV. The CDR3 region is CASSLNTRLVTDTQYF. The CDR3 DNA is TGTGCCAGCAGCTTAAACACAAGACTGGTCACAGATACGCAGTATTTT.

CDR3 DNA: TGCGCCAGCAGCCAAGATAATAAGGGGCTGGCAGATACGCAGTATTTT. It codes for CASSQDNKGLADTQYF. The rearrangement joins TRBV4-3 to TRBJ2-3; D possibly corresponds to TRBD1 (5 bases). The germline V gene encodes CDR1 LGHNA and CDR2 YSLEER. V lost 0 bases to trimming and J lost 4 bases, with 14 bases between them. The CDR3 consists of 16 residues.

This sequence joins TRBV24-1 and TRBJ2-5; a weak D match, TRBD1 (6 bases). The CDR3 length is 15 residues. Trimming stripped 5 bases from V and 1 base from J, with 13 bases between. CDR1 is KGHDR and CDR2 is SFDVKD in the germline V gene. The chain's CDR3 is CATSVSRDTQETQYF. CDR3 DNA: TGTGCCACCAGTGTCTCCAGGGACACCCAAGAGACCCAGTACTTC.

V usage is TRBV5-5 and J usage is TRBJ1-2; unclear D gene. This CDR3 has 16 residues. The germline gives CDR1 SGHKS, CDR2 YYEKEE (reference sequence). Trimming stripped 4 bases from V and 4 bases from J, with 20 bases between. The CDR3 loop is CASSPNMFGTSYGYTF. Written as DNA, the CDR3 is TGTGCCAGCAGCCCGAACATGTTTGGAACCTCCTATGGCTACACCTTC.

This clonotype came up a few times. The genes are TRBV4-1 and TRBJ1-4; tentative D call: TRBD1 (5 bases). The CDR3 has 16 amino acids. V was pared by 3 bases and J by 1 base, with 12 bases between. Germline CDR1 MGHRA, CDR2 YSYEKL. The CDR3 nucleotides are TGCGCCAGCAGCCACCTCACGCAGGGAACTAATGAAAAACTGTTTTTT. It codes for CASSHLTQGTNEKLFF.